The 19 T cell receptor beta chains presented below share a single source sample, sequenced in a study of glioma-infiltrating T cells. Amplification of TCR alpha and beta CDR3 regions from RNA used iRepertoire nested multiplex PCR. MiXCR, applied by TCRdb to the multiplex PCR reads, yields one record per CDR3 protein. The sample has more than 100,000 distinct CDR3 sequences; about 30% are singletons. The sequenced material came from glioma tissue, nonneoplastic brain tissue, or PBMCs (not recorded which). The source is a human donor with low-grade glioma or glioblastoma, undergoing nonglioma brain surgery, or in good health (not recorded which).

The chain is built from TRBV30 and TRBJ2-7; the D is unclear. V was trimmed by 4 bases and J by 3 bases, leaving 16 bases between them. Germline CDR1 reads GTSNPN; CDR2 reads SVGIG (reference sequence). CDR3 length: 14 residues. The CDR3 nucleotides read TGTGCCTGGACCAAAAAGGGTGGACGCTACGAGCAGTACTTC. Encoded protein: CAWTKKGGRYEQYF.

This clonotype was detected only once. A much more abundant neighbour one base away suggests this may be a read error. The rearrangement links TRBV19 to TRBJ2-7; D gene uncertain. The CDR3 covers 14 residues. CDR1 is LNHDA, CDR2 SQIVND, per germline (reference sequence). The CDR3 reads CASSISLGIYEKYF. CDR3 nucleotides: TGTGCCAGTAGTATTTCTTTGGGGATCTACGAGAAGTACTTC.

This clonotype was seen at least ten times. The V gene is TRBV7-2, the J gene TRBJ2-3, with unresolved D. Germline assignment: CDR1 SGHTA and CDR2 FQGNSA. V gave up 5 bases and J gave up 1 base, with 10 bases separating them. This CDR3 spans 14 amino acids. For the CDR3, the DNA is TGTGCCAGCAGCACACGGTTTGGCACAGATACGCAGTATTTT. Protein: CASSTRFGTDTQYF.

V usage is TRBV7-3 and J usage is TRBJ2-2; no clear D. The germline gives CDR1 SGHTA, CDR2 FQGTGA. V lost 5 bases, J lost 6 bases, and 10 bases lay in between. CDR3 length equals 13 residues. DNA for the CDR3: TGTGCCAGCAGCCCCCTCAACGCCGGGGAGCTGTTTTTT. Amino acids: CASSPLNAGELFF.

This clonotype has a count of ten or more. The chain joins TRBV20-1 to TRBJ1-1, with D uncertain. Germline assignment: CDR1 DFQATT and CDR2 SNEGSKA (reference sequence). There are 12 residues in the CDR3. Trimming cost V 0 bases and J 2 bases, with 4 bases left between them. The CDR3 protein is CSARDGNTEAFF. The CDR3 DNA reads TGCAGTGCTAGAGATGGAAACACTGAAGCTTTCTTT.

This clonotype was seen only a few times. The genes are TRBV19 and TRBJ1-1; D is uncertain. There are 13 residues in the CDR3. The V end was cut by 3 bases, the J end by 1 base, with 6 bases between. Germline V gives CDR1 LNHDA, CDR2 SQIVND (reference sequence). The CDR3 coding sequence is TGTGCCAGTAGTATCCTCGGGAACACTGAAGCTTTCTTT. Translated, it gives CASSILGNTEAFF.

The CDR3 nucleotides read TGTGCCAGCAGTTCCGGACTTCTTACGCAGTATTTT. It is translated as CASSSGLLTQYF. The chain is built from TRBV12-3 or TRBV12-4 and TRBJ2-3, with a weak D call TRBD2 (5 bases). This CDR3 comprises 12 residues. Trimming took off 4 bases at V and 8 bases at J, with 10 bases between the two ends.

This clonotype appeared many times. V gene TRBV6-6 combines with J gene TRBJ2-3, with no clear D. The CDR3 totals 14 residues. The V end lost 0 bases, the J end lost 2 bases, and 6 bases lay between the germline ends. CDR1 and CDR2 (germline): MNHNY, SVGAGI (reference sequence). The CDR3 nucleotides are TGTGCCAGCAGTTACTCGAGCCTCACAGATACGCAGTATTTT. It codes for CASSYSSLTDTQYF.

A few counts support this clonotype. The chain employs TRBV4-3 and TRBJ1-2, with D perhaps TRBD1 (5 bases). The CDR3 runs to 13 residues. Germline V gives CDR1 LGHNA, CDR2 YSLEER. The germline V and J ends were trimmed by 3 bases and 7 bases, with 12 bases remaining between them. The CDR3 is CASSQGDLRGYTF. The CDR3 DNA reads as TGCGCCAGCAGCCAGGGGGACTTGCGTGGCTACACCTTC.

This clonotype came up many times. The chain joins TRBV19 to TRBJ1-5; the D is unclear. The germline V gene encodes CDR1 LNHDA and CDR2 SQIVND (reference sequence). V was pared by 8 bases and J by 6 bases, with 14 bases between. This CDR3 spans 13 amino acids. The CDR3 here is CASDPARGQPQHF. The CDR3 DNA follows: TGTGCCAGTGACCCAGCCCGGGGTCAGCCCCAGCATTTT.

With respect to this clonotype: A read error is possible here, since a much larger clone lies one base away. This chain uses TRBV20-1 with TRBJ1-2, with D maybe TRBD1 (5 bases). The CDR3 covers 15 residues. In germline, CDR1 is DFQATT, CDR2 SNEGSKA (reference sequence). The CDR3 is CSARDQKGPNYGHTF. The CDR3 coding sequence is TGCAGTGCTAGAGATCAGAAGGGGCCTAACTATGGCCACACCTTC.

This clonotype was detected a few times. V gene TRBV5-1 combines with J gene TRBJ2-5; the D is unclear. Trimming pared 5 bases from V and 1 base from J, leaving 3 bases between. This CDR3 comprises 11 residues. Germline V gene sequence: CDR1 SGHRS, CDR2 YFSETQ. The CDR3 reads CASRGQETQYF. CDR3 DNA sequence: TGCGCCAGCAGGGGCCAAGAGACCCAGTACTTC. Supplemented by reference TRBV5-1 and TRBJ2-5, the full variable domain reads KAGVTQTPRYLIKTRGQQVTLSCSPISGHRSVSWYQQTPGQGLQFLFEYFSETQRNKGNFPGRFSGRQFSNSRSEMNVSTLELGDSALYLCASRGQETQYFGPGTRLLVL.

This clonotype appeared many times. The rearrangement uses TRBV6-1 and TRBJ2-3; D gene uncertain. From germline, CDR1 is MNHNS and CDR2 SASEGT. The V end was cut by 8 bases, the J end by 4 bases, with 10 bases between. This CDR3 has 12 residues. CDR3 amino acids: CASGTPADTQYF. Here the CDR3 DNA reads TGTGCCAGCGGTACACCGGCAGATACGCAGTATTTT.

This clonotype was counted a few times. This chain connects TRBV19 to TRBJ1-6, with D tentatively TRBD1 (6 bases). V was pared by 4 bases and J by 8 bases, with 15 bases between. The CDR3 is 15 amino acids. Per the germline V gene, CDR1 is LNHDA and CDR2 is SQIVND (reference sequence). DNA of the CDR3: TGTGCCAGTAGTACATCCCGGGACAATCATTCACCCCTCCACTTT. Its protein product is CASSTSRDNHSPLHF.

This clonotype was recorded many times. The chain carries TRBV20-1 and TRBJ1-1, with unresolved D. The CDR3 spans 13 residues. Per germline, CDR1 DFQATT and CDR2 SNEGSKA (reference sequence). Deletions cut 4 bases from V and 3 bases from J, with 12 bases between. The CDR3 DNA is TGCAGTGCTAACGGTCGAGCGGACACTGAAGCTTTCTTT. Protein sequence: CSANGRADTEAFF.

The gene calls are TRBV19 and TRBJ1-1; D possibly corresponds to TRBD1 (6 bases). This CDR3 is 12 amino acids long. In germline, CDR1 is LNHDA, CDR2 SQIVND (reference sequence). V gave up 3 bases and J gave up 7 bases, with 9 bases separating them. CDR3 bases: TGTGCCAGTAGTATTTACAGGGATGAAGCTTTCTTT. Its translation is CASSIYRDEAFF.

This clonotype is a singleton in its sample. This may be a read error: a much more frequent sequence differs by one nucleotide. V and J are TRBV7-2 and TRBJ1-4; D uncertain. The CDR3 loop spans 14 amino acids. Germline CDR1 SGHTA, CDR2 FQGNSA. CDR3 residues: CASSPSGVNEKLLF. In nucleotides, the CDR3 is TGTGCCAGCAGCCCCTCTGGGGTCAATGAAAAACTGCTTTTT.

CDR3 coding DNA: TGTGCCAGCAGTGGAAGGGGAGGCGGGGAGCTGTTTTTT. Translating gives CASSGRGGGELFF. The chain has TRBV6-6 and TRBJ2-2, with D possibly TRBD2 on 6 matching bases. The length of the CDR3 is 13 residues. CDR1 MNHNY and CDR2 SVGAGI come from the germline V gene (reference sequence). With 5 bases removed from V and 7 bases from J, the gap between germline ends came to 11 bases.

Turning to this clonotype: This could be a read error, since a much larger clone is one nucleotide away. The CDR3 loop is CANRFFAGGNSPLHF. The CDR3 coding sequence is TGTGCCAACAGATTTTTCGCAGGGGGGAATTCACCCCTCCACTTT. This chain connects TRBV6-2 or TRBV6-3 to TRBJ1-6, with 7 bases identical to TRBD1. V was pared by 10 bases and J by 7 bases, with 13 bases of the junction left unmatched. The CDR3 runs to 15 residues. Germline assignment: CDR1 MNHEY and CDR2 SVGEGT.